Presented here are 9 T cell receptor beta chains from one specimen sequenced in a study of cytomegalovirus exposure and HLA in healthy donors. The PCR had 60 Vbeta and 13 Jbeta primers. Sequencing was performed with immunoSEQ multiplex PCR; in TCRdb, only in-frame clones are kept and a portion is missing. The sample records around 150,000 clones, 75% to 90% being singletons. Input material: PBMCs. These TCRs come from a woman between 50 and 59 years old in good health and CMV-seropositive.

The chain links TRBV27 to TRBJ2-1, with D tentatively TRBD1 (6 bases). Germline CDR1 and CDR2: MNHEY and SMNVEV (reference sequence). The ends were cut back, 4 bases at V and 5 bases at J, with 12 bases in the middle. The CDR3 is made up of 14 amino acids. The CDR3 loop is CASSSPWTDNEQFF. CDR3 coding DNA: TGTGCCAGCAGTTCCCCCTGGACAGACAATGAGCAGTTCTTC.

This rearrangement joins TRBV30 to TRBJ2-5; tentatively, D is TRBD2 (5 bases). Trimming left V 0 bases short and J 5 bases short, with 16 bases between. Germline V gives CDR1 GTSNPN, CDR2 SVGIG (reference sequence). This CDR3 has 15 residues. The CDR3 reads CAWSVGPEGFETQYF. The CDR3 nucleotides read TGTGCCTGGAGTGTTGGCCCCGAGGGTTTTGAGACCCAGTACTTC.

This chain joins TRBV5-5 and TRBJ1-3, with 10 bases lining up with TRBD1. Germline CDR1 reads SGHKS; CDR2 reads YYEKEE (reference sequence). CDR3 length equals 16 residues. The J segment lost 1 base and the V segment lost 4 bases, leaving 5 bases of the junction unmatched. CDR3 DNA: TGTGCCAGCAGCCCAGGGACAGGGGATTCTGGAAACACCATATATTTT. The encoded protein is CASSPGTGDSGNTIYF.

V is TRBV28 and J is TRBJ2-1; tentative D call: TRBD2 (6 bases). The germline CDR1 and CDR2 sequences are MDHEN and SYDVKM. The CDR3 consists of 14 residues. V shed 6 bases and J shed 10 bases, with 19 bases lying between them. CDR3 nucleotide sequence: TGTGCCAGCAGCACCCTAGGGGAGGTGTTAGAGCAGTTCTTC. Translated: CASSTLGEVLEQFF.

This clone was counted only a few times. V gene TRBV19 combines with J gene TRBJ1-3; D call uncertain. The germline V gene encodes CDR1 LNHDA and CDR2 SQIVND (reference sequence). V dropped 9 bases and J dropped 0 bases, with 9 bases sitting between them. CDR3 length: 13 amino acids. CDR3 amino acids: CASQRGSGNTIYF. The DNA for the CDR3 is TGTGCCAGCCAACGCGGCTCTGGAAACACCATATATTTT.

The V call is TRBV11-2, the J call TRBJ2-3; D is undetermined. CDR3 length: 11 residues. Germline V gene data show CDR1 as SGHAT and CDR2 as FQNNGV. Trimming took off 3 bases at V and 7 bases at J, with 5 bases between the two ends. DNA for the CDR3: TGTGCCAGCAGCTTTCAGTATACGCAGTATTTT. Protein product: CASSFQYTQYF.

V gene TRBV14 combines with J gene TRBJ2-5; 15 nucleotides align to TRBD2. Per germline, CDR1 SGHDN and CDR2 FVKESK. Trimming cost V 5 bases and J 5 bases; bases outside gene matches: 6. This CDR3 has 16 amino acids. The CDR3: CASSSGLAGGSETQYF. CDR3 nucleotide sequence: TGTGCCAGCAGCTCGGGACTAGCGGGGGGTTCTGAGACCCAGTACTTC.

The CDR3 region is CASSFRGVPGELFF. The CDR3 DNA reads as TGTGCCAGCAGCTTCAGGGGGGTACCCGGGGAGCTGTTTTTT. The genes are TRBV7-9 and TRBJ2-2; D possibly corresponds to TRBD1 (7 bases). Trimming pared 3 bases from V and 6 bases from J, leaving 11 bases between. The CDR3 runs 14 residues. Germline V gene sequence: CDR1 SEHNR, CDR2 FQNEAQ (reference sequence).

The chain links TRBV16 to TRBJ2-5, with TRBD2 identical over 9 bases. The CDR3 totals 15 residues. Trimming removed 2 bases from V and 7 bases from J; junction bases left unmatched: 8. Germline lookup yields CDR1 KGHSY and CDR2 FQNENV. CDR3 bases: TGTGCCAGCAGCCAAAGCGGACTAGCGTTGGGGACCCAGTACTTC. This gives the protein CASSQSGLALGTQYF. Supplemented by reference TRBV16 and TRBJ2-5, the full variable domain reads GEEVAQTPKHLVRGEGQKAKLYCAPIKGHSYVFWYQQVLKNEFKFLISFQNENVFDETGMPKERFSAKCLPNSPCSLEIQATKLEDSAVYFCASSQSGLALGTQYFGPGTRLLVL.